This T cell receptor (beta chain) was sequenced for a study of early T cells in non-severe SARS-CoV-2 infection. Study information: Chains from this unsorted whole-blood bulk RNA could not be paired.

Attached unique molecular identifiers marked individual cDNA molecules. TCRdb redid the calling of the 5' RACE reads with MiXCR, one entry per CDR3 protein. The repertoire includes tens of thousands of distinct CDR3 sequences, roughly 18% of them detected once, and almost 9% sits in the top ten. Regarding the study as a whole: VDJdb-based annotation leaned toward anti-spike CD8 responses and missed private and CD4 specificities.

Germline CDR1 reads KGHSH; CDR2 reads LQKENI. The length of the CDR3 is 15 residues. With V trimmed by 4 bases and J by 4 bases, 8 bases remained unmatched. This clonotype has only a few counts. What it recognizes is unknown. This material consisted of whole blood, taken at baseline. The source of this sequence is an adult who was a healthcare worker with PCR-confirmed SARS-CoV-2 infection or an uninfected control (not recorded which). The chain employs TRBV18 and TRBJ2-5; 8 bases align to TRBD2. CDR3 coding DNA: TGTGCCAGCTCACTTCAGCGGGAGTGGCGAGAGACCCAGTACTTC. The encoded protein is CASSLQREWRETQYF.